Listed here are 22 T cell receptor beta chains from one sample, sequenced in a study of T cell responses to AZD1222 COVID-19 vaccine (dated by TCRdb to about 2021). The method behind the library was the immunoSEQ multiplex PCR assay. Here the immuneACCESS table is served through TCRdb, limited to in-frame sequences with V and J called. Missing clones are a known gap in these copies; in checked studies unresolved V genes cover under half, and the rest lacks a known reason. This sample comprises some 180,000 clones, roughly 90% of them detected only once. In total, the top ten clones hold roughly 1.7% of the sample. In light of the paper, this sample's time point label describes: about 28 days (+/-7) after the second vaccine dose. The material sequenced was peripheral blood, taken 28 days after the second AZD1222 dose. These receptors were taken from an adult who received the AZD1222 COVID-19 vaccine.

This chain connects TRBV4-2 to TRBJ1-4; the D gene is possibly TRBD1 (5 bases). V shed 2 bases and J shed 7 bases, with 14 bases lying between them. The germline gives CDR1 LGHNA, CDR2 YNFKEQ. The CDR3 sequence is 15 residues long. This CDR3 reads CASSQTRGDFEKLFF. The CDR3 nucleotides read TGTGCCAGCAGCCAAACCCGGGGCGATTTTGAAAAACTGTTTTTT.

The CDR3 bases are TGTGCCAGCAGCCCGGGGGGCCGGGGGCCCCAGCATTTT. It codes for CASSPGGRGPQHF. The genes are TRBV11-2 and TRBJ1-5, with D perhaps matching TRBD1 (6 bases). V gave up 5 bases and J gave up 9 bases, with 14 bases separating them. Germline loops: CDR1 SGHAT, CDR2 FQNNGV. The CDR3 is 13 amino acids.

J is TRBJ2-1 and V is TRBV5-5, with D unresolved. V lost 0 bases and J lost 3, with 7 bases in between. Per germline, CDR1 SGHKS and CDR2 YYEKEE (reference sequence). The CDR3 runs to 14 residues. Written as DNA, the CDR3 is TGTGCCAGCAGCTTGGGCCTAAACTACAATGAGCAGTTCTTC. Residues: CASSLGLNYNEQFF.

V and J are TRBV6-5 and TRBJ1-2, with 11 bases matching TRBD1. This CDR3 contains 13 residues. V gave up 6 bases and J gave up 6 bases; unmatched junction bases: 3. Per germline, CDR1 MNHEY and CDR2 SVGAGI. Written as DNA, the CDR3 is TGTGCCAGCAGGGACAGGGGGCAGAATGGCTACACCTTC. Translated: CASRDRGQNGYTF.

The CDR3 is CAITSGGHPYEQYF. The CDR3 nucleotides read TGTGCCATTACTAGCGGGGGCCACCCCTACGAGCAGTACTTC. The rearrangement uses TRBV10-3 and TRBJ2-7, with 11 positions matching TRBD2. V was clipped by 9 bases and J by 2 bases; unmatched bases: 6. The CDR3 contains 14 residues. The germline V gene encodes CDR1 ENHRY and CDR2 SYGVKD.

The chain links TRBV7-8 to TRBJ1-6; D gene uncertain. Germline CDR1 reads SGHVS; CDR2 reads FQNEAQ. The V end lost 0 bases, the J end lost 6 bases, and 0 bases lay between the germline ends. This CDR3 contains 12 residues. CDR3 loop: CASSLANSPLHF. The CDR3 region has the DNA TGTGCCAGCAGCTTAGCTAATTCACCCCTCCACTTT.

This clone was seen only a few times. The chain recombines TRBV19 with TRBJ2-1, with D unclear. V lost 8 bases and J lost 0, with 11 bases in between. The V gene's germline CDR1 is LNHDA and CDR2 SQIVND (reference sequence). The length of the CDR3 is 14 residues. CDR3 nucleotides: TGTGCCAGTGCGGAACACAGCTCCTACAATGAGCAGTTCTTC. Translated: CASAEHSSYNEQFF.

This chain uses TRBV18 with TRBJ2-5; possibly TRBD2 for D (7 bases). This CDR3 region has 15 residues. The V end lost 2 bases, the J end lost 5 bases, and 15 bases lay between the germline ends. Germline CDR1 is KGHSH and CDR2 is LQKENI. CDR3 coding DNA: TGTGCCAGCTCACCAACTGCGGGGGCGGGGGAGACCCAGTACTTC. This gives the protein CASSPTAGAGETQYF.

The chain employs TRBV2 and TRBJ1-2; D remains unclear. Germline V gene data show CDR1 as SNHLY and CDR2 as FYNNEI. The V and J ends lost 4 bases and 4 bases respectively, with 10 bases between them. There are 13 residues in the CDR3. CDR3 sequence (DNA): TGTGCCAGCAGTGGTGAAGCAGGCTATGGCTACACCTTC. This sequence encodes CASSGEAGYGYTF.

V and J are TRBV30 and TRBJ1-1; TRBD1 matches at 8 bases. Germline trimming cut 2 bases from V and 4 bases from J; bases unmatched to any gene: 9. CDR1 is GTSNPN, CDR2 SVGIG, per germline (reference sequence). The CDR3 covers 15 residues. DNA of the CDR3: TGTGCCTGGAGTTCCCAGGGGGCGTTGGGCACTGAAGCTTTCTTT. Translation gives CAWSSQGALGTEAFF.

This chain connects TRBV4-3 to TRBJ2-6, with D possibly matching TRBD1 (6 bases). CDR3 size: 17 residues. V dropped 4 bases and J dropped 0 bases, with 13 bases sitting between them. Per germline, CDR1 LGHNA and CDR2 YSLEER. In DNA, the CDR3 is TGCGCCAGCAGCCGAACCACAGGGAGCTCTGGGGCCAACGTCCTGACTTTC. Its translation: CASSRTTGSSGANVLTF.

The chain has TRBV6-5 and TRBJ1-2; D is unclear. CDR1 is MNHEY, CDR2 SVGAGI, per germline. V lost 6 bases, J lost 4 bases, and 15 bases lay in between. The CDR3 runs 14 residues. The chain's CDR3 is CASRPSTALYGYTF. The CDR3 nucleotides read TGTGCCAGCAGACCTTCCACAGCGCTCTATGGCTACACCTTC.

This chain connects TRBV5-1 to TRBJ2-7; 16 bases align to TRBD2. The CDR3 has 19 amino acids. The trim removed 4 bases at V and 4 bases at J, leaving 14 bases unmatched. Per the germline V gene, CDR1 is SGHRS and CDR2 is YFSETQ. The DNA of the CDR3 is TGCGCCAGCAGCCCTTCCGTCGGGACTAGCGGGAGGGTAGGGTACGAGCAGTACTTC. Encoded protein: CASSPSVGTSGRVGYEQYF.

This chain links TRBV11-1 with TRBJ2-1; 10 bases agree with TRBD2. The germline V gene encodes CDR1 SGHAT and CDR2 FQDESV (reference sequence). There are 15 residues in the CDR3. The ends lost 2 bases at V and 4 bases at J; junction bases unmatched: 2. CDR3 sequence (DNA): TGTGCCAGCAGCTTAAGCGGGAGGGCGTACAATGAGCAGTTCTTC. It encodes CASSLSGRAYNEQFF.

The V and J genes are TRBV5-5 and TRBJ2-1; 9 nucleotides align to TRBD2. CDR3 size: 16 residues. The V gene's germline CDR1 is SGHKS and CDR2 YYEKEE (reference sequence). The J segment lost 5 bases and the V segment lost 4 bases, leaving 10 bases of the junction unmatched. The CDR3, as DNA: TGTGCCAGCAGCAGCAGGACTAGCGTCATCAACAATGAGCAGTTCTTC. Amino acid sequence: CASSSRTSVINNEQFF.

V usage is TRBV30 and J usage is TRBJ2-7; the match to TRBD2 covers 7 bases. This CDR3 spans 14 amino acids. V shed 0 bases, J shed 2 bases, and the junction held 4 bases outside the gene matches. In germline, CDR1 is GTSNPN, CDR2 SVGIG (reference sequence). This chain's CDR3 is CAWSVGGGTYEQYF. Written as DNA, the CDR3 is TGTGCCTGGAGTGTCGGGGGAGGGACCTACGAGCAGTACTTC.

This chain uses TRBV10-2 with TRBJ1-1; D not certain. Germline assignment: CDR1 WSHSY and CDR2 SAAADI. Deletions cut 4 bases from V and 0 bases from J, with 3 bases between. The CDR3 covers 12 residues. The CDR3 sequence is CASSGVNTEAFF. The CDR3 nucleotides read TGCGCCAGCAGTGGGGTGAACACTGAAGCTTTCTTT.

The rearrangement joins TRBV3-1 (or the pseudogene TRBV3-2) to TRBJ1-4; 11 positions agree with TRBD1. Trimming cost V 4 bases and J 10 bases; bases outside gene matches: 5. This CDR3 has 14 amino acids. CDR1 LGHDT and CDR2 YNNKEL come from the germline V gene (reference sequence). As DNA, the CDR3 is TGTGCCAGCAGCCGGGACAGGGGGGTTGGAAAACTGTTTTTT. It specifies CASSRDRGVGKLFF.

The rearrangement joins TRBV19 to TRBJ1-1; no firm D call. The CDR3 has 10 amino acids. Trimming cost V 11 bases and J 4 bases, with 8 bases left between them. The germline gives CDR1 LNHDA, CDR2 SQIVND (reference sequence). The CDR3 sequence: CAVGITEAFF. CDR3 DNA: TGTGCCGTTGGGATCACTGAAGCTTTCTTT.

This clone was recorded only once. The V call is TRBV7-8, the J call TRBJ2-3; a weak D match, TRBD2 (6 bases). The germline V gene has CDR1 SGHVS and CDR2 FQNEAQ. V was cut by 1 base and J by 0 bases, with 17 bases left in between. This CDR3 has 18 residues. CDR3 in DNA: TGTGCCAGCAGCTTAGGGAGGGCAGTAACGCCCAGCACAGATACGCAGTATTTT. Protein: CASSLGRAVTPSTDTQYF.

This sequence joins TRBV4-1 and TRBJ1-2, with a weak D call TRBD1 (5 bases). Between the trimmed V and J ends, which lost 1 base and 4 bases, there was a span of 10 bases. This CDR3 spans 14 amino acids. Germline CDR1 MGHRA, CDR2 YSYEKL. CDR3 DNA sequence: TGCGCCAGCAGCCAAGTCACAGGCCCCTATGGCTACACCTTC. The encoded protein is CASSQVTGPYGYTF.

J is TRBJ2-1 and V is TRBV7-6; the match to TRBD2 covers 12 bases. V dropped 4 bases and J dropped 7; count of bases not matched to a gene: 8. This CDR3 has 16 residues. Germline CDR1 and CDR2: SGHVS and FNYEAQ. Here the CDR3 reads CASSSILAGGRNEQFF. The CDR3 coding sequence is TGTGCCAGCAGCTCAATCCTAGCGGGAGGGCGGAATGAGCAGTTCTTC.